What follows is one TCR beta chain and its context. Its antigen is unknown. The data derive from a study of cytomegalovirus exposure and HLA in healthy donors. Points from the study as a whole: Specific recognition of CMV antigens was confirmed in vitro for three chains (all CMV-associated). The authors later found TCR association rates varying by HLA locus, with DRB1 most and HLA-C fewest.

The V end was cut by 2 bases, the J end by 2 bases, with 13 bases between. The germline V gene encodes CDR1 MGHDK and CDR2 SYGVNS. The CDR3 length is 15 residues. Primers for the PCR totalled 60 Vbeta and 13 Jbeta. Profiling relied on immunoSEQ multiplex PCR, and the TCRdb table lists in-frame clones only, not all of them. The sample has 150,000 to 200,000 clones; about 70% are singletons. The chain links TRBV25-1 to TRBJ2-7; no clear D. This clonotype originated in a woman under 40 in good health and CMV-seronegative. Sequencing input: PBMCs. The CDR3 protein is CASSEQAGNTYEQYF. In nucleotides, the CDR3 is TGTGCCAGCAGTGAACAGGCAGGAAATACCTACGAGCAGTACTTC.